A selection of T cell receptor beta chains follows, all from one sample in a study of blood T cell repertoires in COVID-19. The data were produced by immunoSEQ multiplex PCR, yet TCRdb's version contains in-frame clones alone and is incomplete. The table has roughly 200,000 clones, more than 60% seen once; the top ten hold 13%. The sample consisted of peripheral blood. The receptors come from a man aged 45-65 years who had recovered from COVID-19. The CDR3 runs from the conserved cysteine through the conserved F or W. The order of the fields is D gene, V gene, clone size, CDR3 length, J gene, CDR3 DNA, CDR3 protein. A D gene is named only where the DNA matches it firmly. Some rows have no size entry. The others give once, few or many, or a class for an expanded clone.

NA	TRBV3-1/TRBV3-2	NA	16	TRBJ2-2	TGTGCCAGCAGCCAATTAACGACAGCAGGACCCGGGGAGCTGTTTTTT	CASSQLTTAGPGELFF
TRBD1	TRBV6-5	few	13	TRBJ2-1	TGTGCCAGCAGCCCCACAGGGGTCAATGAGCAGTTCTTC	CASSPTGVNEQFF
TRBD1	TRBV19	NA	15	TRBJ1-5	TGTGCCAGTAACTCGGCCGGGACAGGGATTCAGCCCCAGCATTTT	CASNSAGTGIQPQHF
TRBD1	TRBV5-1	NA	15	TRBJ1-1	TGCGCCAGCAGCTTTGGGACAGGGACCGTCGGCGAAGCTTTCTTT	CASSFGTGTVGEAFF
TRBD2	TRBV5-8	NA	12	TRBJ2-1	TGTGCCAGCAGCTTGCTTAGCGGGACGCAGTTCTTC	CASSLLSGTQFF
NA	TRBV20-1	NA	11	TRBJ2-7	TGCAGTGCTAGAGATGAGGGTGTGCAGTACTTC	CSARDEGVQYF
TRBD1	TRBV27	NA	13	TRBJ1-2	TGTGCCAGCGGGACAGCCCGGGACTATGGCTACACCTTC	CASGTARDYGYTF
TRBD2	TRBV9	NA	14	TRBJ2-7	TGTGCCAGCAGCGTACTAGCGGGAGCCTACGAGCAGTACTTC	CASSVLAGAYEQYF
NA	TRBV24-1	few	18	TRBJ2-1	TGTGCCACCAGTGATTTGCCGCCGGGTGCGGGGATATACAATGAGCAGTTCTTC	CATSDLPPGAGIYNEQFF
NA	TRBV2	NA	18	TRBJ2-2	TGTGCCAGCAGTTGGTTGACCGGGGACAACCAGAACACCGGGGAGCTGTTTTTT	CASSWLTGDNQNTGELFF
NA	TRBV6-5	NA	15	TRBJ2-6	TGTGCCAGCAGTAACACAGGGTCTGGGGCCAACGTCCTGACTTTC	CASSNTGSGANVLTF
NA	TRBV12-5	NA	12	TRBJ2-1	TGTGCTAGTGGTTTGGTACAGGCGGCGCAGTTCTTC	CASGLVQAAQFF
NA	TRBV11-1	NA	15	TRBJ2-3	TGTGCCAGCAGCTTTCGTCGCGGTAGCACAGATACGCAGTATTTT	CASSFRRGSTDTQYF
TRBD2	TRBV7-6	NA	16	TRBJ2-7	TGTGCCAGCAGCTTAGGATTCCTAGCGGGAGTGGGAGAGCAGTACTTC	CASSLGFLAGVGEQYF
TRBD1	TRBV6-6	NA	15	TRBJ2-1	TGTGCCAGCAGACAGGGACAGGGCTCCTACAATGAGCAGTTCTTC	CASRQGQGSYNEQFF
TRBD2	TRBV27	NA	14	TRBJ2-1	TGTGCCAGCAGAACGGGACTAGAAAGGAATGAGCAGTTCTTC	CASRTGLERNEQFF
TRBD2	TRBV5-1	NA	13	TRBJ2-7	TGCGCCAGCAGTAGCGGGGAGTACTACGAGCAGTACTTC	CASSSGEYYEQYF
NA	TRBV19	once	19	TRBJ2-4	TGTGCCAGTAGTATCCCATTCCCCACTACACCGCTAGCCAAAAACATTCAGTACTTC	CASSIPFPTTPLAKNIQYF
NA	TRBV27	NA	15	TRBJ1-5	TGTGCCAGCAGTTTAATATCGGGGAGCAATCAGCCCCAGCATTTT	CASSLISGSNQPQHF
NA	TRBV5-6	few	16	TRBJ2-3	TGTGCCAGCAGCTTGGTTGGGGCTCAGAGCACAGATACGCAGTATTTT	CASSLVGAQSTDTQYF
TRBD2	TRBV18	NA	16	TRBJ2-3	TGTGCCAGCTCACCTTTTACTAGCGGGAGGGCAGATACGCAGTATTTT	CASSPFTSGRADTQYF
NA	TRBV30	NA	13	TRBJ2-2	TGTGCCTGGAGGACAGGGGACTACGGGGAGCTGTTTTTT	CAWRTGDYGELFF
NA	TRBV5-1	medium-sized	15	TRBJ1-3	TGCGCCAGCAGCGCAGAACCAGGGGTCGGAAACACCATATATTTT	CASSAEPGVGNTIYF
NA	TRBV2	NA	16	TRBJ1-3	TGTGCCAGCAGTGAAGTGGAGATTGCCTCTGGAAACACCATATATTTT	CASSEVEIASGNTIYF
NA	TRBV19	NA	14	TRBJ1-5	TGTGCCAGTAGCCGTGGAGCACGCAATCAGCCCCAGCATTTT	CASSRGARNQPQHF
NA	TRBV5-4	NA	18	TRBJ2-7	TGTGCCAGCAGCTCGGAGGTCAGGGGGCGGGGGTTATCCTACGAGCAGTACTTC	CASSSEVRGRGLSYEQYF
TRBD2	TRBV7-9	NA	15	TRBJ2-3	TGTGCCAGCAGCTTTTTTGGGGGAGGGACAGATACGCAGTATTTT	CASSFFGGGTDTQYF
NA	TRBV20-1	once	13	TRBJ1-5	TGCAGTGCTGGTGACAGGTGGAATCAGCCCCAGCATTTT	CSAGDRWNQPQHF
TRBD1	TRBV7-9	NA	13	TRBJ1-2	TGTGCCAGCAGCCACGGACAGGGAGAGGGCTACACCTTC	CASSHGQGEGYTF
TRBD2	TRBV11-2	once	15	TRBJ2-1	TGTGCCAGCAAGGAAAGGACTAGCGGGTACTATGAGCAGTTCTTC	CASKERTSGYYEQFF
TRBD1	TRBV6-5	NA	15	TRBJ1-1	TGTGCCAGCAGTAGACCGGGACAGGGGATCACTGAAGCTTTCTTT	CASSRPGQGITEAFF
NA	TRBV30	NA	12	TRBJ1-1	TGTGCCTGGAGCCTGAGGGGGACTGAAGCTTTCTTT	CAWSLRGTEAFF
NA	TRBV7-8	NA	17	TRBJ1-3	TGTGCCAGCAGCCCACTCAGGACAGTTCGCTCTGGAAACACCATATATTTT	CASSPLRTVRSGNTIYF
NA	TRBV28	NA	14	TRBJ2-5	TGTGCCAGCAGTTTTCTGGAGTACATGGAGACCCAGTACTTC	CASSFLEYMETQYF
TRBD1	TRBV7-9	NA	14	TRBJ1-2	TGTGCCAGCAGAAAAAACAGGGGCGAGGTTGGCTACACCTTC	CASRKNRGEVGYTF
TRBD2	TRBV15	NA	15	TRBJ2-7	TGTGCCACCAGCAGAGAAAGCGGGAGGGCCTACGAGCAGTACTTC	CATSRESGRAYEQYF
TRBD1	TRBV4-1	once	16	TRBJ2-4	TGCGCCAGCAGCCAGCCACCGACAGGGTCCAAAAACATTCAGTACTTC	CASSQPPTGSKNIQYF
TRBD2	TRBV18	NA	17	TRBJ2-1	TGTGCCAGCTCATCTCGTCTTTTAGCGGGAGACTACAATGAGCAGTTCTTC	CASSSRLLAGDYNEQFF
TRBD1	TRBV28	NA	15	TRBJ2-7	TGTGCCAGCAGTTTCATCGGCCAGGGGGCCTTAGAGCAGTACTTC	CASSFIGQGALEQYF
NA	TRBV2	NA	16	TRBJ1-1	TGTGCCAGCAGTGTCCAGGGTAGCAGGATGAACACTGAAGCTTTCTTT	CASSVQGSRMNTEAFF
TRBD1	TRBV30	NA	15	TRBJ1-6	TGTGCCTGGGACAGGGCCGCTCCGTTCTTCTCACCCCTCCACTTT	CAWDRAAPFFSPLHF
TRBD1	TRBV28	NA	16	TRBJ1-1	TGTGCCAGCAGTATTTGGACAGGGGGCGATGACACTGAAGCTTTCTTT	CASSIWTGGDDTEAFF